A single sample is the source of the 24 T cell receptor beta chains below, sequenced in a study of blood T cell repertoires in COVID-19. TCRdb keeps only in-frame clones here, not all; method: immunoSEQ multiplex PCR. The sample has 180,000 or so clones, around 80% seen once. Sequencing was carried out using PBMCs or T cells enriched from blood (not recorded which). The receptors here all came from a woman aged 55 to 70 who had recovered from COVID-19.

J is TRBJ1-2 and V is TRBV10-3, with a weak D call TRBD1 (6 bases). CDR3 size: 16 residues. Per germline, CDR1 ENHRY and CDR2 SYGVKD. Trimming shortened V by 0 bases and J by 4 bases, and 15 bases separated the two germline ends. CDR3 bases: TGTGCCATCAGTGAGTCTCGGACAGCTGGGACCTATGGCTACACCTTC. Protein: CAISESRTAGTYGYTF.

The CDR3 DNA reads TGCGCCAGCAGCTCGGGACTAGCGAGTTTTGAGGAGACCCAGTACTTC. Translating it yields CASSSGLASFEETQYF. The chain carries TRBV5-1 and TRBJ2-5; TRBD2 matches 10 bases. The V and J ends lost 3 bases and 5 bases, in that order; junction bases with no gene match: 10. Germline CDR1 reads SGHRS; CDR2 reads YFSETQ. There are 16 residues in the CDR3.

This chain uses TRBV3-1 (or the pseudogene TRBV3-2) with TRBJ2-1, with 14 bases identical to TRBD2. CDR1 and CDR2 (germline): LGHDT, YNNKEL (reference sequence). V gave up 4 bases and J gave up 5 bases; unmatched junction bases: 7. CDR3 length equals 17 residues. CDR3 sequence: CASSPYRLAGGNNEQFF. For the CDR3, the DNA is TGTGCCAGCAGCCCCTACCGACTAGCGGGGGGGAACAATGAGCAGTTCTTC.

The chain joins TRBV19 to TRBJ1-1, with no clear D. The CDR3 is made up of 14 amino acids. Between the trimmed V and J ends, which lost 5 bases and 2 bases, there was a span of 12 bases. Germline CDR1 is LNHDA and CDR2 is SQIVND (reference sequence). The CDR3 loop reads CASSPNLPNTEAFF. In DNA, the CDR3 is TGTGCCAGTAGTCCGAACCTACCAAACACTGAAGCTTTCTTT.

V gene TRBV27 combines with J gene TRBJ2-7, with 9 bases lining up with TRBD2. The CDR3 is 15 residues long. Losses at the gene ends were 7 bases for V and 2 bases for J; bases not matched to a gene: 9. Germline V lookup: CDR1 MNHEY, CDR2 SMNVEV (reference sequence). The CDR3 coding sequence is TGTGCCAGCAAACAGCGGGAGGATTTTACCTACGAGCAGTACTTC. It specifies CASKQREDFTYEQYF.

Only one count was recorded for this clone. The chain couples TRBV5-4 to TRBJ1-2, with unresolved D. The CDR3 covers 13 residues. V lost 0 bases to trimming and J lost 4 bases, with 7 bases between them. The germline V gene encodes CDR1 SGHNT and CDR2 YYREEE (reference sequence). CDR3 coding DNA: TGTGCCAGCAGCTTGGGCGGAAGCTATGGCTACACCTTC. Translation gives CASSLGGSYGYTF.

This clone was seen more than once but under ten times. The gene calls are TRBV12-3 or TRBV12-4 and TRBJ1-3; D gene uncertain. Trimming stripped 6 bases from V and 5 bases from J, with 5 bases between. The CDR3 runs to 11 residues. The CDR3 protein is CASSPRNTIYF. The CDR3 coding sequence is TGTGCCAGCAGCCCAAGAAACACCATATATTTT.

This clone was found a few times. Here the CDR3 DNA reads TGTGCCAGCAGCCTTACCCTTCCAGGGGGCACTGAAGCTTTCTTT. Protein sequence: CASSLTLPGGTEAFF. The chain combines TRBV5-6 with TRBJ1-1, with 7 bases matching TRBD1. V was pared by 4 bases and J by 4 bases, with 10 bases of the junction left unmatched. The germline CDR1 and CDR2 sequences are SGHDT and YYEEEE. The CDR3 is made up of 15 amino acids.

The chain carries TRBV27 and TRBJ2-7; 9 nucleotides match TRBD2. This CDR3 contains 13 residues. Germline CDR1 is MNHEY and CDR2 is SMNVEV (reference sequence). Trimming at V came to 6 bases and at J to 7 bases, leaving 7 bases not matched to a gene. The DNA for the CDR3 is TGTGCCAGCAGGAGAGCGGGAGGAGGGGAGCAGTACTTC. Translating it yields CASRRAGGGEQYF.

The J gene is TRBJ1-1, the V gene TRBV28; unclear D gene. Between the trimmed V and J ends, which lost 2 bases and 6 bases, there was a span of 7 bases. This CDR3 comprises 12 residues. Germline values: CDR1 MDHEN, CDR2 SYDVKM. The CDR3 region is CASSLTSSEAFF. In nucleotides, the CDR3 is TGTGCCAGCAGTTTAACTAGCTCTGAAGCTTTCTTT.

In DNA, the CDR3 is TGTGCCAGCAGCGCAAGCGGGAGTCTCACCTACAATGAGCAGTTCTTC. This gives the protein CASSASGSLTYNEQFF. The chain combines TRBV9 with TRBJ2-1, with 8 bases matching TRBD2. This CDR3 has 16 residues. With 3 bases clipped from V and 2 bases from J, the junction kept 7 bases outside the gene matches. The V gene's germline CDR1 is SGDLS and CDR2 YYNGEE.

The chain combines TRBV4-2 with TRBJ2-2; TRBD2 agrees at 11 bases. Trimming removed 4 bases from V and 5 bases from J; junction bases left unmatched: 9. The CDR3 has 17 residues. From germline, CDR1 is LGHNA and CDR2 YNFKEQ. The CDR3 is CASSPLAGAIQTGELFF. DNA of the CDR3: TGTGCCAGCAGCCCACTAGCGGGGGCGATACAAACCGGGGAGCTGTTTTTT.

This chain uses TRBV7-2 with TRBJ1-6; no reliable D call. CDR1 and CDR2 from the germline V gene are SGHTA and FQGNSA. Trimming took off 0 bases at V and 4 bases at J, with 7 bases between the two ends. There are 15 residues in the CDR3. The CDR3 here is CASSLAAGYNSPLHF. The CDR3 DNA is TGTGCCAGCAGCTTAGCAGCGGGGTATAATTCACCCCTCCACTTT.

The V call is TRBV11-1, the J call TRBJ1-6, with D uncertain. V was trimmed by 0 bases and J by 12 bases, leaving 15 bases between them. This CDR3 contains 15 residues. Germline assignment: CDR1 SGHAT and CDR2 FQDESV (reference sequence). The CDR3 sequence: CASSLAPSFEEPLHF. CDR3 sequence (DNA): TGTGCCAGCAGCTTAGCCCCCTCCTTCGAGGAACCCCTCCACTTT.

The chain is built from TRBV27 and TRBJ1-2; 7 nucleotides line up with TRBD1. Germline trimming cut 6 bases from V and 3 bases from J; bases unmatched to any gene: 10. From germline, CDR1 is MNHEY and CDR2 SMNVEV (reference sequence). This CDR3 contains 15 residues. CDR3 DNA sequence: TGTGCCAGCAGAACCTCGGGACAGACTTACTATGGCTACACCTTC. Amino acids: CASRTSGQTYYGYTF.

In this sample, this clone turned up once. The chain couples TRBV6-5 to TRBJ1-6; D is unclear. The length of the CDR3 is 15 residues. The germline gives CDR1 MNHEY, CDR2 SVGAGI. V gave up 6 bases and J gave up 3 bases, with 12 bases separating them. CDR3 sequence (DNA): TGTGCCAGCAGGGACTCTACCGGCTATAATTCACCCCTCCACTTT. Its translation: CASRDSTGYNSPLHF.

The V and J genes are TRBV7-9 and TRBJ1-6, with 7 bases aligning to TRBD1. This CDR3 has 15 residues. Unmatched junction bases numbered 11, after V lost 5 bases and J lost 10 bases. Germline assignment: CDR1 SEHNR and CDR2 FQNEAQ (reference sequence). CDR3 DNA sequence: TGTGCCAGCAGCCCCTGGGCAGGGGGTGGCTCACCCCTCCACTTT. The encoded protein is CASSPWAGGGSPLHF.

V gene TRBV2 combines with J gene TRBJ1-2, with 8 bases aligning to TRBD1. This CDR3 region has 14 residues. The V gene's germline CDR1 is SNHLY and CDR2 FYNNEI. With 5 bases clipped from V and 4 bases from J, the junction kept 6 bases outside the gene matches. The CDR3 reads CASSPTGEGYGYTF. In DNA, the CDR3 is TGTGCCAGCAGTCCGACAGGGGAGGGCTATGGCTACACCTTC. Using reference TRBV2 and TRBJ1-2 for the parts outside the CDR3, the full variable domain is EPEVTQTPSHQVTQMGQEVILRCVPISNHLYFYWYRQILGQKVEFLVSFYNNEISEKSEIFDDQFSVERPDGSNFTLKIRSTKLEDSAMYFCASSPTGEGYGYTFGSGTRLTVV.

This chain joins TRBV5-4 and TRBJ1-4; TRBD1 agrees at 10 bases. Losses at the gene ends were 4 bases for V and 3 bases for J; bases not matched to a gene: 6. CDR1 SGHNT and CDR2 YYREEE come from the germline V gene (reference sequence). There are 16 residues in the CDR3. The CDR3 DNA sequence: TGTGCCAGCAGCCAGACAGGGGGCAAGGCTAATGAAAAACTGTTTTTT. Encoded protein: CASSQTGGKANEKLFF.

This clone was seen only a few times. The chain combines TRBV5-1 with TRBJ2-2; TRBD2 matches at 11 bases. The CDR3 runs to 16 residues. The V segment lost 3 bases and the J segment 0 bases; nucleotides outside the gene matches: 1. Germline lookup yields CDR1 SGHRS and CDR2 YFSETQ. The CDR3 nucleotides read TGCGCCAGCAGCTGGGGACTAGCGGCGAACACCGGGGAGCTGTTTTTT. Amino acids: CASSWGLAANTGELFF.

The V and J genes are TRBV9 and TRBJ1-2; D gene unclear. This CDR3 region has 15 residues. Trimming took off 0 bases at V and 4 bases at J, with 13 bases between the two ends. Germline values: CDR1 SGDLS, CDR2 YYNGEE. CDR3 sequence reads: CASSVGPQVSYGYTF. CDR3 sequence (DNA): TGTGCCAGCAGCGTAGGCCCCCAGGTTAGCTATGGCTACACCTTC.

The sample holds one count of this clone. V and J are TRBV5-1 and TRBJ2-6, with TRBD1 matching over 8 bases. Germline V gene data show CDR1 as SGHRS and CDR2 as YFSETQ. After removal of 4 bases from V and 2 bases from J, the junction contained 2 bases not matched to a gene. This CDR3 region has 15 residues. In DNA, the CDR3 is TGCGCCAGCAGCGTGGACAGGGCTGGGGCCAACGTCCTGACTTTC. Its protein is CASSVDRAGANVLTF. Based on the CDR3 plus reference TRBV5-1 and TRBJ2-6, the full variable domain is KAGVTQTPRYLIKTRGQQVTLSCSPISGHRSVSWYQQTPGQGLQFLFEYFSETQRNKGNFPGRFSGRQFSNSRSEMNVSTLELGDSALYLCASSVDRAGANVLTFGAGSRLTVL.

This chain links TRBV9 with TRBJ2-5; 7 nucleotides align to TRBD2. Per germline, CDR1 SGDLS and CDR2 YYNGEE. The CDR3 covers 14 residues. V dropped 3 bases and J dropped 4; count of bases not matched to a gene: 6. The CDR3 spells CASSGAGGGETQYF. CDR3 sequence (DNA): TGTGCCAGCAGCGGAGCTGGGGGGGGAGAGACCCAGTACTTC.

The chain combines TRBV7-2 with TRBJ2-4, with 7 bases matching TRBD1. This CDR3 spans 15 amino acids. V lost 5 bases, J lost 5 bases, and 9 bases stayed unmatched. Germline assignment: CDR1 SGHTA and CDR2 FQGNSA. The CDR3 DNA reads as TGTGCCAGCAGCGCTTTGTGGCAGGGGGAAAACATTCAGTACTTC. Its translation: CASSALWQGENIQYF.